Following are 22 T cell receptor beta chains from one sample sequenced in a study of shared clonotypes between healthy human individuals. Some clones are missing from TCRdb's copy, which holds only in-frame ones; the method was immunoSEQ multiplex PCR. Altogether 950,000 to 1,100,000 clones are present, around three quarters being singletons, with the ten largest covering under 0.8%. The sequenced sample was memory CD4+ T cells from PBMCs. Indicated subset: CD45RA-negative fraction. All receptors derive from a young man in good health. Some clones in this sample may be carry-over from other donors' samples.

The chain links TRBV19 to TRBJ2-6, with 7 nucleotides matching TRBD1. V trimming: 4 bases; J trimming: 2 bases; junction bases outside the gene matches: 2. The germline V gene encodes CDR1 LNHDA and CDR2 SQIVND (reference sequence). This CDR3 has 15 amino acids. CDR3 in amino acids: CASSNDRAGANVLTF. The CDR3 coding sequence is TGTGCCAGTAGTAACGACAGGGCTGGGGCCAACGTCCTGACTTTC.

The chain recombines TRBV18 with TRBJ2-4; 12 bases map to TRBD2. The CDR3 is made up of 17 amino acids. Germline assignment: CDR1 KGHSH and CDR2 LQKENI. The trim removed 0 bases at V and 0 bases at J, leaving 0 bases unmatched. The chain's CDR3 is CASSPPGLAGAKNIQYF. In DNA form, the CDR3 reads TGTGCCAGCTCACCACCGGGACTAGCGGGAGCCAAAAACATTCAGTACTTC. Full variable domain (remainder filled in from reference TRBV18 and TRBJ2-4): NAGVMQNPRHLVRRRGQEARLRCSPMKGHSHVYWYRQLPEEGLKFMVYLQKENIIDESGMPKERFSAEFPKEGPSILRIQQVVRGDSAAYFCASSPPGLAGAKNIQYFGAGTRLSVL.

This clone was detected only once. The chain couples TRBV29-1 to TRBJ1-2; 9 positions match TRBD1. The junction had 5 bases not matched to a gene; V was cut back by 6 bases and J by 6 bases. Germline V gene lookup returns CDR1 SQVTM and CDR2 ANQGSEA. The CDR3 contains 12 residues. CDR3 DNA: TGCAGCGTGGACAGGGGTGGCGATGGCTACACCTTC. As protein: CSVDRGGDGYTF.

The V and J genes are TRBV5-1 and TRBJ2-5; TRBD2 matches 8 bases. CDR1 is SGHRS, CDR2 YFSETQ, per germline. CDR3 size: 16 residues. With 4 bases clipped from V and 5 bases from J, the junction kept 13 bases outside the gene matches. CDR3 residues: CASSQQLAESLETQYF. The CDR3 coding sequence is TGCGCCAGCAGCCAACAACTAGCGGAGTCCTTGGAGACCCAGTACTTC.

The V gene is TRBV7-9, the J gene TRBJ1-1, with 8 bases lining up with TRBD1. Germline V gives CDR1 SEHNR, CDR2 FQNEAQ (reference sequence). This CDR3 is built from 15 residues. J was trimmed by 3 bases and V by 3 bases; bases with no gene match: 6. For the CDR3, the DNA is TGTGCCAGCAGCTTCATGTCACAGGGGGACACTGAAGCTTTCTTT. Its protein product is CASSFMSQGDTEAFF.

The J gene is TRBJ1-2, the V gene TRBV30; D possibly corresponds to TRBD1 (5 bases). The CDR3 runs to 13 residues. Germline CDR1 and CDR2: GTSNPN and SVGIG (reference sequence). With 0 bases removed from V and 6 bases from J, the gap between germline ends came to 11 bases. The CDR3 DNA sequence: TGTGCCTGGAGTGTACGGGGGGTTAATGGCTACACCTTC. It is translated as CAWSVRGVNGYTF.

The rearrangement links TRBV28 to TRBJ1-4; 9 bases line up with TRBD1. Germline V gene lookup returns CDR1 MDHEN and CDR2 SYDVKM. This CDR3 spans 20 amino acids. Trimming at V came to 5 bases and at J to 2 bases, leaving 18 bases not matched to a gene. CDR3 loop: CASSPDTGGGFNLTNEKLFF. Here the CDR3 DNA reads TGTGCCAGCAGTCCCGATACAGGGGGCGGTTTCAATCTCACTAATGAAAAACTGTTTTTT.

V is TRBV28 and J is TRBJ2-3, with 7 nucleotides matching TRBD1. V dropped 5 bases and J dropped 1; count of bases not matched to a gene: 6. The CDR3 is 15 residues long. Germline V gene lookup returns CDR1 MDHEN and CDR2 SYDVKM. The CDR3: CASSARTGGTDTQYF. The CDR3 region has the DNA TGTGCCAGCAGTGCTAGGACAGGAGGCACAGATACGCAGTATTTT.

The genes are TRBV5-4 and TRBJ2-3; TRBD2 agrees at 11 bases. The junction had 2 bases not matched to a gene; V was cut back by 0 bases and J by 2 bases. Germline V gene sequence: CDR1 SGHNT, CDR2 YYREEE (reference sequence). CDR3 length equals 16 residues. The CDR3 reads CASSLGLAGPTDTQYF. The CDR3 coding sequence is TGTGCCAGCAGCTTGGGACTAGCGGGACCCACAGATACGCAGTATTTT.

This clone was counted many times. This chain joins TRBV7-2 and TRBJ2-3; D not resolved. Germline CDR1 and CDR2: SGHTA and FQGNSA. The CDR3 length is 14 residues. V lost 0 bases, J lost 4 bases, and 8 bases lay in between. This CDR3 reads CASSLAQSPDTQYF. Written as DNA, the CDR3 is TGTGCCAGCAGCTTAGCGCAAAGCCCAGATACGCAGTATTTT.

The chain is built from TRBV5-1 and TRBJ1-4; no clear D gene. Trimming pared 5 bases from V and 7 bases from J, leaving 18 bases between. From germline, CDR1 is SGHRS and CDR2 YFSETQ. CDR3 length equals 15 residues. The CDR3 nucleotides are TGCGCCAGCAGTTACAATCCGTTCGGACCTGAAAAACTGTTTTTT. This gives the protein CASSYNPFGPEKLFF.

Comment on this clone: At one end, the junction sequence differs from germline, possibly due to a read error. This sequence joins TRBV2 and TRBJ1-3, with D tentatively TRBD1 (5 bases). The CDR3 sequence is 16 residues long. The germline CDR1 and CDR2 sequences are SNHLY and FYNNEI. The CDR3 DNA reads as TGTGCCAGCAGCGAAGGAGGGGCTAACTCTGGAAACACCATATATTTT. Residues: CASSEGGANSGNTIYF.

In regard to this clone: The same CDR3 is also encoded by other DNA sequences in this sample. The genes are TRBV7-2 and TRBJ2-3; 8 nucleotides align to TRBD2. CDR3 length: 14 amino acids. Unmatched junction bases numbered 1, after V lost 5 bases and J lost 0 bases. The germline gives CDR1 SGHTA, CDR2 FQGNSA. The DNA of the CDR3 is TGTGCCAGCAGCCGCGGGGGGAGCACAGATACGCAGTATTTT. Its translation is CASSRGGSTDTQYF.

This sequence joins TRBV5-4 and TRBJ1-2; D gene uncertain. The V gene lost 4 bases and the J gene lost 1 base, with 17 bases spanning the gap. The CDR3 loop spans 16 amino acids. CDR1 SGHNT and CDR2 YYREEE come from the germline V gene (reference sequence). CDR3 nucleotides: TGTGCCAGCAGCCCCGGTGGAGGGTCGGGTAACTATGGCTACACCTTC. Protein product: CASSPGGGSGNYGYTF.

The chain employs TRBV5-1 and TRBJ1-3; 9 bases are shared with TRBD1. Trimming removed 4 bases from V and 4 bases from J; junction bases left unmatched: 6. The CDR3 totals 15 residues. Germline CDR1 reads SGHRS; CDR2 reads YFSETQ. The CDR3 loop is CASSTQGATGNTIYF. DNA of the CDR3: TGCGCCAGCAGCACACAGGGGGCGACGGGAAACACCATATATTTT.

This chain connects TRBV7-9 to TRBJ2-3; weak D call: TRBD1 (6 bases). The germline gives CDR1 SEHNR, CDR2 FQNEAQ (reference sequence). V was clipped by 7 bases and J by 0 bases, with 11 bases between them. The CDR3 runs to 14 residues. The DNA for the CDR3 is TGTGCCAGCAATCCTACAGGGAGCACAGATACGCAGTATTTT. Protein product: CASNPTGSTDTQYF.

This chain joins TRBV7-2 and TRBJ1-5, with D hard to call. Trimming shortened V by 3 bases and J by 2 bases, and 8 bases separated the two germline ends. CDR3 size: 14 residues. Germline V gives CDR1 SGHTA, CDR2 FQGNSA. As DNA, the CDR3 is TGTGCCAGCAGCTTTTCGGGCGGCAATCAGCCCCAGCATTTT. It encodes CASSFSGGNQPQHF.

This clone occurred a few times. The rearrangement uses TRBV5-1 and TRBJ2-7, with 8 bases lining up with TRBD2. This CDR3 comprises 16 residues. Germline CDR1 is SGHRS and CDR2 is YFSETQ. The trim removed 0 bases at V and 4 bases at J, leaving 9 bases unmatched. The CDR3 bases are TGCGCCAGCAGCTTGGGGGCTGCGGGGGGAAATTACGAGCAGTACTTC. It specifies CASSLGAAGGNYEQYF.

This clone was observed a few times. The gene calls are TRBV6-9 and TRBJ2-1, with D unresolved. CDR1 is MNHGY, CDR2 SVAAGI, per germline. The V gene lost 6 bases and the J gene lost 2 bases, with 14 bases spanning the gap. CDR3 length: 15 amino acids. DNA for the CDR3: TGTGCCAGCAGCCTGCCCGGATTCACCTACAATGAGCAGTTCTTC. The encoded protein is CASSLPGFTYNEQFF.

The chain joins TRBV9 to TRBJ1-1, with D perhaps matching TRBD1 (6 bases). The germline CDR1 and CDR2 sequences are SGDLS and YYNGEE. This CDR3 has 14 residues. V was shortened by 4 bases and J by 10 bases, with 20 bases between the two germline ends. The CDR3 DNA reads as TGTGCCAGCAGCCCGATGACAGGAGCTGTCGGAGCTTTCTTT. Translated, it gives CASSPMTGAVGAFF.

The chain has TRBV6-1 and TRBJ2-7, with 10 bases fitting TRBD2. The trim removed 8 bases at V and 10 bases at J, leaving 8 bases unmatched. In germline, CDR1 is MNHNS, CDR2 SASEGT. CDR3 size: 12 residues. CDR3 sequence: CASWLAGGHQYF. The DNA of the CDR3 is TGTGCCAGCTGGTTAGCGGGAGGCCATCAGTACTTC.

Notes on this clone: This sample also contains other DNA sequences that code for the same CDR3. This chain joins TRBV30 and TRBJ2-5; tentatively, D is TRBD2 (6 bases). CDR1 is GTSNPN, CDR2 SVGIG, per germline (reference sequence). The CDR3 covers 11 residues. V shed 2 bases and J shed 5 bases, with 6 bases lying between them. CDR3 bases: TGTGCCTGGAGTAGCGGGGAGACCCAGTACTTC. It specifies CAWSSGETQYF.